This TCR beta chain comes out of a study of T cells in Graves' hyperthyroidism and ophthalmopathy. RNA transcripts yielded amplified TCR beta CDR3 regions. HTBI primers were employed in a first-round RT-PCR of the TCR CDR3. One entry per CDR3 protein results from TCRdb running MiXCR on the multiplex PCR reads. The sample holds approximately 400,000 distinct CDR3 sequences, approximately 15% seen once. The sample holds many counts of this clonotype. The study defined stable Graves' hyperthyroidism as no ophthalmopathy progression within 18 months. Out of approximately 10 ml of fresh peripheral blood came the PBMCs. The junction had 5 bases not matched to a gene; V was cut back by 8 bases and J by 0 bases. This CDR3 spans 14 amino acids. CDR1 is MNHEY, CDR2 SMNVEV, per germline (reference sequence).

This clonotype originated in a woman between 18 and 30 years old with Graves' hyperthyroidism. The chain has TRBV27 and TRBJ1-1; 8 nucleotides agree with TRBD1. Sequencing was performed on blood. DNA of the CDR3: TGTGCCAGCGCACGGGACAGGTTGAACACTGAAGCTTTCTTT. This translates into CASARDRLNTEAFF.